The following is a T cell receptor (beta chain) sequence with its context. Measured with immunoSEQ multiplex PCR; TCRdb has only the in-frame clones, and not every one. Of some 400,000 clones listed, approximately 77% were seen once; the top ten hold 0.85% to 1.2%. The source of the sample is a study of blood T cell repertoires in COVID-19. Germline lookup yields CDR1 MRHNA and CDR2 SNTAGT. This CDR3 has 15 amino acids. V shed 4 bases and J shed 5 bases, with 14 bases lying between them. This clonotype was obtained from a human donor with acute or convalescent COVID-19. The donor label of this sample is uncertain. The specimen was peripheral blood. The chain joins TRBV6-4 to TRBJ2-2, with D hard to call. CDR3 loop: CASSVEYPGTGELFF. Written as DNA, the CDR3 is TGTGCCAGCAGTGTTGAGTACCCCGGGACCGGGGAGCTGTTTTTT.